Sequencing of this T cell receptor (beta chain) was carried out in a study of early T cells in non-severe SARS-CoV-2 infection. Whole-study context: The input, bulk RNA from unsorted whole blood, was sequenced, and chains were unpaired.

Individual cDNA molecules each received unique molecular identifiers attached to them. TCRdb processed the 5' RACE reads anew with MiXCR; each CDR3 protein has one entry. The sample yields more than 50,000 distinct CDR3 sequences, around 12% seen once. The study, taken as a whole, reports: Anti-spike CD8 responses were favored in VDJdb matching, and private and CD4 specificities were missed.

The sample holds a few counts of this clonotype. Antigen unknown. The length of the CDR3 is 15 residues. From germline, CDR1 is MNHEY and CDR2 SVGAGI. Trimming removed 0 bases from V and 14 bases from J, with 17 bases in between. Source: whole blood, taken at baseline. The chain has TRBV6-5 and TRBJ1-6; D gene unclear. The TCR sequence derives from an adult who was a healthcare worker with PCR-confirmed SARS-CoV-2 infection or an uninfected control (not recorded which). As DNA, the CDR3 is TGTGCCAGCAGTTACTCCTCTATCGATGGTTGGGCCCTCCACTTT. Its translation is CASSYSSIDGWALHF.